This T cell receptor beta chain is drawn from a study of identifying expanded T cells in peripheral blood. Trimming removed 0 bases from V and 7 bases from J, with 12 bases in between. Germline CDR1 is KGHSH and CDR2 is LQKENI. This CDR3 is 14 amino acids long. Generated by immunoSEQ multiplex PCR, the TCRdb table keeps only in-frame clones and is missing some. The table shows about 130,000 clones, with around 88% occurring only once. Study-level findings and limits: Across healthy donors, higher total template counts meant significantly greater approximately 2-week count variance. Differentially abundant clones: around 1.2 between replicates, about 16 at around 2 weeks, 19 to 20 at four.

Collection occurred without any documented infections or immune events in donors. Regarding this clone: Its antigen is as yet unknown.

This chain links TRBV18 with TRBJ1-1, with a weak D call TRBD1 (5 bases). The receptor was derived from a person aged 18 to 75 in good health. The material sequenced was blood. The CDR3 reads CASSPPPGSGEAFF. The CDR3 nucleotides are TGTGCCAGCTCACCACCCCCAGGGTCCGGTGAAGCTTTCTTT.